This T cell receptor (beta chain) was captured in a study of OX40 agonist ivuxolimab in advanced cancers. Here immunoSEQ multiplex PCR was the method, and the copy in TCRdb shows in-frame clones only, minus some. The table records around 54,000 clones, approximately 89% of them present only once. CDR1 and CDR2 from the germline V gene are MNHEY and SMNVEV (reference sequence). The CDR3 runs 15 residues. V lost 5 bases, J lost 3 bases, and 17 bases lay in between. V is TRBV27 and J is TRBJ2-7, with D possibly TRBD2 on 5 matching bases. The sequence came from an adult with an advanced solid tumor such as melanoma, head and neck, liver or kidney cancer. The sample was CD4+ or CD8+ T cells sorted from blood, taken in a trial of the OX40 agonist ivuxolimab. The CDR3: CASSVGYGADYEQYF. CDR3 nucleotides: TGTGCCAGCAGTGTTGGGTACGGAGCGGACTACGAGCAGTACTTC.